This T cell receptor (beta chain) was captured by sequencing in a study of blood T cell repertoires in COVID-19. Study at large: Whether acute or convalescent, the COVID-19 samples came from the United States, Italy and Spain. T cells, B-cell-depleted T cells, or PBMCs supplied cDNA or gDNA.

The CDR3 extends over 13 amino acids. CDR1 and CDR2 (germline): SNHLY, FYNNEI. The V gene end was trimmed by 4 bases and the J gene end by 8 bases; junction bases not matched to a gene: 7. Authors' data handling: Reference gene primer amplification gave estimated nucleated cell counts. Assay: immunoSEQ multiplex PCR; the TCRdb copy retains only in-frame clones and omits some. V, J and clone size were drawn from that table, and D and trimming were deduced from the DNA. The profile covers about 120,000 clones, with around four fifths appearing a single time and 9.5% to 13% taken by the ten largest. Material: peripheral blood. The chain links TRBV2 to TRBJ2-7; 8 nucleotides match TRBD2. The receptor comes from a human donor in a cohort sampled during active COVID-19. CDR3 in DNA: TGTGCCAGCAGTGTGGACGGGGGGGCCAAGCAGTACTTC. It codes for CASSVDGGAKQYF. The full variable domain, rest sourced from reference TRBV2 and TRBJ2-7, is EPEVTQTPSHQVTQMGQEVILRCVPISNHLYFYWYRQILGQKVEFLVSFYNNEISEKSEIFDDQFSVERPDGSNFTLKIRSTKLEDSAMYFCASSVDGGAKQYFGPGTRLTVT.